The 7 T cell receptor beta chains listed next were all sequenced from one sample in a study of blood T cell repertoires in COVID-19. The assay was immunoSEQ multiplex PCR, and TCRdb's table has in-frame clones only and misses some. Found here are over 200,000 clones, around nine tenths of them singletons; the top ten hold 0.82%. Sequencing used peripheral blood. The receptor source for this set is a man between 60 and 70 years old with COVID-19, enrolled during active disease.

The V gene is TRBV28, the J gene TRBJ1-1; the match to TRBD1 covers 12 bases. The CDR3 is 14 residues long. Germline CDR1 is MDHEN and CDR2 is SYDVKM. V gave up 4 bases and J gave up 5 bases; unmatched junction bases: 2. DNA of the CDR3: TGTGCCAGCAGTTCGGGACAGGGGGCGACTGAAGCTTTCTTT. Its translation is CASSSGQGATEAFF.

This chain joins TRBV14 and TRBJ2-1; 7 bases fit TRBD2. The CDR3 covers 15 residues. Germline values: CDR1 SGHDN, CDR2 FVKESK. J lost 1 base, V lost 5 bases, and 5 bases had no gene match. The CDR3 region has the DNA TGTGCCAGCAGCTTTCCGCGGGAGTCCTACAATGAGCAGTTCTTC. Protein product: CASSFPRESYNEQFF.

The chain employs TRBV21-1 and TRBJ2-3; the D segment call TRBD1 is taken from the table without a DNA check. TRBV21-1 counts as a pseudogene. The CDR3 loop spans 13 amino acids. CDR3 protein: CASSGAGSDTQYF. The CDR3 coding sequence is TGTGCCAGCAGCGGGGCTGGGTCAGATACGCAGTATTTT.

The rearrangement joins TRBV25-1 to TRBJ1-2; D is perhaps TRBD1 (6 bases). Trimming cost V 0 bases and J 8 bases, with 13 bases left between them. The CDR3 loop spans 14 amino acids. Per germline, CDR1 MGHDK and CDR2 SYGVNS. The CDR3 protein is CASSEYQGIGGYTF. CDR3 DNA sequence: TGTGCCAGCAGTGAATACCAGGGGATAGGAGGCTACACCTTC.

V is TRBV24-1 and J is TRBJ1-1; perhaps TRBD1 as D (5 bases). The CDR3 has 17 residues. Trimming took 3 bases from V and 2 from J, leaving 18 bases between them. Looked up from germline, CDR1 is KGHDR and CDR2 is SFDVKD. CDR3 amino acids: CATSDIGRGGANTEAFF. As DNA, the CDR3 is TGTGCCACCAGTGATATAGGGAGGGGAGGGGCAAACACTGAAGCTTTCTTT.

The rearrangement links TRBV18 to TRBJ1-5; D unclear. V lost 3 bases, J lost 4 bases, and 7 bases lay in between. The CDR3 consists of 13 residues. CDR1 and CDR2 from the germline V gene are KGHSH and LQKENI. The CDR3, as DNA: TGTGCCAGCTCACCCGACTCAAATCAGCCCCAGCATTTT. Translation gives CASSPDSNQPQHF.

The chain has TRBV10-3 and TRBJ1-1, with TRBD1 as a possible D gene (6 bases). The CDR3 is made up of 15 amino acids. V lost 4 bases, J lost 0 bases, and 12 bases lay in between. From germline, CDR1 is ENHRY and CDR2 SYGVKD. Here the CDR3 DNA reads TGTGCCATCAGTGGGTCGACAGGCATGAACACTGAAGCTTTCTTT. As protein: CAISGSTGMNTEAFF.